The 32 T cell receptor beta chains reported below all come from one sample, sequenced in a study of blood T cell repertoires in COVID-19. Here immunoSEQ multiplex PCR was the method, and the copy in TCRdb shows in-frame clones only, minus some. Among about 68,000 clones listed, 65% to 90% were seen once. The sequencing sample was made of peripheral blood. Receptor source: a man aged 50 or older with acute or convalescent COVID-19.

This rearrangement joins TRBV18 to TRBJ2-3; a possible D gene is TRBD2 (7 bases). Deletions cut 2 bases from V and 0 bases from J, with 15 bases between. Germline V CDR1 and CDR2: KGHSH, LQKENI. The CDR3 has 17 residues. The CDR3 is CASSPETAGASTDTQYF. CDR3 DNA: TGTGCCAGCTCACCAGAGACGGCGGGGGCAAGCACAGATACGCAGTATTTT.

This rearrangement joins TRBV12-5 to TRBJ2-4; possibly TRBD1 for D (5 bases). CDR1 and CDR2 from the germline V gene are LGHNT and FRNRAP. The CDR3 consists of 11 residues. Trimming took off 1 base at V and 11 bases at J, with 6 bases between the two ends. CDR3 coding DNA: TGTGCTAGTGGTTTGGGGGGCCTTCAGTACTTC. It encodes CASGLGGLQYF.

The chain carries TRBV12-5 and TRBJ1-2, with D unclear. Germline V CDR1 and CDR2: LGHNT, FRNRAP. The V and J ends lost 2 bases and 0 bases respectively, with 7 bases between them. The CDR3 length is 14 residues. CDR3 region: CASGLSGSNYGYTF. For the CDR3, the DNA is TGTGCTAGTGGTTTGTCCGGGTCTAACTATGGCTACACCTTC.

This CDR3 is CASSLSLRLAGTYEQYV. As DNA, the CDR3 is TGTGCCAGCAGCTTAAGTCTCCGGCTAGCGGGGACCTACGAGCAGTACGTC. This rearrangement joins TRBV7-3 to TRBJ2-7; TRBD2 matches 9 bases. J was trimmed by 2 bases and V by 1 base; bases with no gene match: 9. The germline gives CDR1 SGHTA, CDR2 FQGTGA. CDR3 length equals 17 residues.

This rearrangement joins TRBV21-1 to TRBJ1-6; the D call in the table, TRBD1, was not verified against the DNA. TRBV21-1 is labeled a pseudogene. The CDR3 totals 19 residues. For the CDR3, the DNA is TGTGCCAGCAGCAAAGCTGGAGACCGGGACAGGGTGGATAATTCACCCCTCCACTTT. Translation: CASSKAGDRDRVDNSPLHF.

This chain connects TRBV5-4 to TRBJ2-3; the match to TRBD2 covers 8 bases. Germline V gene data show CDR1 as SGHNT and CDR2 as YYREEE (reference sequence). Losses at the gene ends were 8 bases for V and 6 bases for J; bases not matched to a gene: 20. CDR3 length: 17 residues. This CDR3 reads CARLGAGTRCVLDTQYF. CDR3 bases: TGTGCCAGGCTGGGGGCCGGGACTAGGTGCGTTCTGGATACGCAGTATTTT.

The J gene is TRBJ1-2, the V gene TRBV10-2, with TRBD1 matching over 9 bases. CDR1 WSHSY and CDR2 SAAADI come from the germline V gene. The CDR3 consists of 15 residues. The V segment lost 2 bases and the J segment 6 bases; nucleotides outside the gene matches: 7. The CDR3: CASSEPGTGLNGYTF. CDR3 nucleotides: TGCGCCAGCAGTGAGCCCGGGACAGGGTTGAATGGCTACACCTTC.

This chain joins TRBV7-8 and TRBJ1-3, with TRBD1 as a possible D gene (6 bases). Germline V gene sequence: CDR1 SGHVS, CDR2 FQNEAQ. Trimming stripped 5 bases from V and 0 bases from J, with 14 bases between. The CDR3 sequence is 16 residues long. CDR3 in DNA: TGTGCCAGCAGCCTAGACAGGCCGAGCTCTGGAAACACCATATATTTT. Amino acids: CASSLDRPSSGNTIYF.

The rearrangement joins TRBV5-4 to TRBJ1-2; D gene unclear. Per the germline V gene, CDR1 is SGHNT and CDR2 is YYREEE (reference sequence). Trimming removed 2 bases at V and 4 bases at J, with 9 bases between. The CDR3 sequence is 13 residues long. In DNA, the CDR3 is TGTGCCAGCAGCTTAGGCGGGGTCTATGGCTACACCTTC. Encoded protein: CASSLGGVYGYTF.

The rearrangement links TRBV19 to TRBJ2-3, with a tentative D call TRBD2 (5 bases). Between the trimmed V and J ends, which lost 7 bases and 0 bases, there was a span of 17 bases. Germline V lookup: CDR1 LNHDA, CDR2 SQIVND (reference sequence). The CDR3 extends over 16 amino acids. CDR3 sequence reads: CASTRSWAGSTDTQYF. Written as DNA, the CDR3 is TGTGCCAGTACCCGGTCCTGGGCGGGTAGCACAGATACGCAGTATTTT.

The rearrangement links TRBV6-6 to TRBJ2-5; the match to TRBD1 covers 9 bases. Germline V gene sequence: CDR1 MNHNY, CDR2 SVGAGI (reference sequence). The length of the CDR3 is 14 residues. Trimming at V came to 6 bases and at J to 5 bases, leaving 7 bases not matched to a gene. The CDR3 nucleotides are TGTGCCAGCAGCGACACACAGGGGGCGGAGACCCAGTACTTC. Translating it yields CASSDTQGAETQYF.

The chain couples TRBV4-1 to TRBJ1-3, with 7 nucleotides matching TRBD1. There are 17 residues in the CDR3. Germline V gives CDR1 MGHRA, CDR2 YSYEKL. V lost 3 bases to trimming and J lost 1 base; unmatched junction nucleotides: 9. CDR3 DNA sequence: TGCGCCAGCAGCCAGAGCCGGGACAGTAAATCTGGAAACACCATATATTTT. Translation gives CASSQSRDSKSGNTIYF.

The chain recombines TRBV27 with TRBJ1-2; possibly TRBD1 for D (6 bases). Germline values: CDR1 MNHEY, CDR2 SMNVEV (reference sequence). Trimming cost V 4 bases and J 3 bases, with 9 bases left between them. CDR3 length: 13 amino acids. The CDR3 protein is CASSYAGDYGYTF. The CDR3, as DNA: TGTGCCAGCAGTTACGCAGGGGACTATGGCTACACCTTC.

The J gene is TRBJ2-6, the V gene TRBV7-6; D possibly corresponds to TRBD1 (5 bases). The CDR3 is 18 amino acids. Germline CDR1 SGHVS, CDR2 FNYEAQ. V was shortened by 4 bases and J by 2 bases, with 18 bases between the two germline ends. CDR3 in amino acids: CASSSLSLQATGANVLTF. The CDR3 bases are TGTGCCAGCAGCTCCCTTTCCCTACAGGCAACTGGGGCCAACGTCCTGACTTTC.

This clone was counted once. This chain uses TRBV4-1 with TRBJ1-2; maybe TRBD1 (6 bases). Trimming cost V 0 bases and J 3 bases, with 17 bases left between them. The length of the CDR3 is 17 residues. The germline V gene has CDR1 MGHRA and CDR2 YSYEKL. The CDR3: CASSQDRGNRAYYGYTF. The CDR3 DNA reads as TGCGCCAGCAGCCAAGATAGGGGGAACAGGGCCTACTATGGCTACACCTTC.

CDR3: CASSGGGRTDTQYF. The CDR3, as DNA: TGTGCCAGCTCAGGCGGGGGCCGAACAGATACGCAGTATTTT. This chain connects TRBV18 to TRBJ2-3, with D perhaps matching TRBD2 (7 bases). V gave up 5 bases and J gave up 3 bases, with 12 bases separating them. Germline CDR1 is KGHSH and CDR2 is LQKENI. This CDR3 has 14 amino acids.

The chain recombines TRBV5-1 with TRBJ2-1; 11 nucleotides align to TRBD2. This CDR3 comprises 16 residues. With V trimmed by 0 bases and J by 7 bases, 6 bases remained unmatched. Germline CDR1 is SGHRS and CDR2 is YFSETQ. The CDR3: CASSLGGTSGINEQFF. The CDR3 bases are TGCGCCAGCAGCTTGGGGGGGACTAGCGGTATTAATGAGCAGTTCTTC.

This chain joins TRBV7-3 and TRBJ2-2, with D unresolved. The CDR3 has 14 residues. CDR1 is SGHTA, CDR2 FQGTGA, per germline. V lost 0 bases and J 6 bases, leaving 8 bases between the germline ends. As DNA, the CDR3 is TGTGCCAGCAGCTTAACTCAGGTGGCCGGGGAGCTGTTTTTT. It codes for CASSLTQVAGELFF.

The chain combines TRBV18 with TRBJ1-1; no definite D call. From germline, CDR1 is KGHSH and CDR2 LQKENI. Trimming pared 2 bases from V and 3 bases from J, leaving 10 bases between. The CDR3 loop spans 14 amino acids. The CDR3 nucleotides read TGTGCCAGCTCACCATTCGACGGGGACACTGAAGCTTTCTTT. It translates to CASSPFDGDTEAFF.

The chain recombines TRBV5-4 with TRBJ2-7; 7 bases align to TRBD2. J lost 6 bases, V lost 3 bases, and 6 bases had no gene match. Germline assignment: CDR1 SGHNT and CDR2 YYREEE (reference sequence). This CDR3 has 13 amino acids. The CDR3 loop reads CASSSGLLGEQYF. The CDR3 DNA follows: TGTGCCAGCAGCTCGGGACTATTAGGCGAGCAGTACTTC. The variable domain in full, completed from reference TRBV5-4 and TRBJ2-7, reads ETGVTQSPTHLIKTRGQQVTLRCSSQSGHNTVSWYQQALGQGPQFIFQYYREEENGRGNFPPRFSGLQFPNYSSELNVNALELDDSALYLCASSSGLLGEQYFGPGTRLTVT.

The chain uses TRBV6-5 and TRBJ2-5; TRBD2 matches at 9 bases. Germline lookup yields CDR1 MNHEY and CDR2 SVGAGI. The CDR3 consists of 14 residues. V trimming: 6 bases; J trimming: 5 bases; junction bases outside the gene matches: 7. CDR3 DNA sequence: TGTGCCAGCAGCCCGGGACTAGCCTCGGAGACCCAGTACTTC. It yields the protein CASSPGLASETQYF.

This chain links TRBV5-6 with TRBJ1-1, with D uncertain. CDR1 is SGHDT, CDR2 YYEEEE, per germline. Trimming removed 0 bases from V and 8 bases from J, with 11 bases in between. The CDR3 is 13 amino acids. CDR3 amino acids: CASSLGEQLEAFF. The CDR3 DNA reads as TGTGCCAGCAGCTTGGGAGAGCAACTAGAAGCTTTCTTT.

The genes are TRBV6-1 and TRBJ2-3, with 11 bases fitting TRBD2. Losses at the gene ends were 4 bases for V and 3 bases for J; bases not matched to a gene: 12. The germline CDR1 and CDR2 sequences are MNHNS and SASEGT. This CDR3 has 18 residues. The CDR3 region has the DNA TGTGCCAGCAGTGCACTAGCGGGGGCATTGAGTAGTACAGATACGCAGTATTTT. Residues: CASSALAGALSSTDTQYF.

J is TRBJ2-5 and V is TRBV5-1; D is perhaps TRBD1 (5 bases). V was cut by 0 bases and J by 2 bases, with 11 bases left in between. Germline-derived CDR1 and CDR2 are SGHRS and YFSETQ. The CDR3 totals 15 residues. CDR3 coding DNA: TGCGCCAGCAGCTTGGAATGGGGCAGTCAAGAGACCCAGTACTTC. The encoded protein is CASSLEWGSQETQYF.

The chain combines TRBV7-6 with TRBJ1-5; 10 nucleotides line up with TRBD1. This CDR3 is built from 15 residues. Germline V gene sequence: CDR1 SGHVS, CDR2 FNYEAQ. Trimming at V came to 5 bases and at J to 4 bases, leaving 5 bases not matched to a gene. The CDR3: CASSPGTGDNQPQHF. For the CDR3, the DNA is TGTGCCAGCAGCCCAGGGACAGGGGATAATCAGCCCCAGCATTTT.

The rearrangement uses TRBV25-1 and TRBJ1-1; 9 positions match TRBD1. The germline V gene has CDR1 MGHDK and CDR2 SYGVNS. V shed 4 bases, J shed 1 base, and the junction held 4 bases outside the gene matches. The CDR3 has 15 residues. The DNA for the CDR3 is TGTGCCAGCAGTGCCCCGGGACAGGGGAACACTGAAGCTTTCTTT. It yields the protein CASSAPGQGNTEAFF.

V gene TRBV9 combines with J gene TRBJ1-2, with 7 bases lining up with TRBD1. The CDR3 has 15 residues. CDR1 SGDLS and CDR2 YYNGEE come from the germline V gene. V lost 0 bases and J lost 8; bases outside the gene matches: 10. The CDR3 DNA follows: TGTGCCAGCAGCGTAGAATCGACAGGGATCGGGGGCTACACCTTC. It specifies CASSVESTGIGGYTF.

This clone turned up a few times. The gene calls are TRBV4-1 and TRBJ1-5; D uncertain. The CDR3 is 14 residues long. The germline gives CDR1 MGHRA, CDR2 YSYEKL. V lost 0 bases and J lost 5, with 8 bases in between. The CDR3 coding sequence is TGCGCCAGCAGCCAAGAGGGAGTTGATCAGCCCCAGCATTTT. It specifies CASSQEGVDQPQHF.

The chain uses TRBV3-1 (or the pseudogene TRBV3-2) and TRBJ2-3; maybe TRBD2 (6 bases). The V end was cut by 4 bases, the J end by 5 bases, with 16 bases between. CDR1 is LGHDT and CDR2 is YNNKEL in the germline V gene (reference sequence). CDR3 size: 15 residues. The CDR3 here is CASSPPFGAGDTQYF. In nucleotides, the CDR3 is TGTGCCAGCAGCCCCCCGTTCGGAGCGGGAGATACGCAGTATTTT.

This chain joins TRBV11-2 and TRBJ1-2, with D unresolved. The V end lost 1 base, the J end lost 8 bases, and 11 bases lay between the germline ends. Germline assignment: CDR1 SGHAT and CDR2 FQNNGV. CDR3 size: 13 residues. CDR3 sequence reads: CASSLAGLGGYTF. The CDR3 bases are TGTGCCAGCAGCTTAGCCGGACTAGGCGGCTACACCTTC.

This clone appeared a single time. The rearrangement uses TRBV5-1 and TRBJ1-4, with 7 positions matching TRBD1. The junction had 9 bases not matched to a gene; V was cut back by 4 bases and J by 6 bases. CDR3 length equals 15 residues. CDR1 is SGHRS and CDR2 is YFSETQ in the germline V gene. The CDR3 DNA reads as TGCGCCAGCAGCGCCAAACAGGGGAAGGATGAAAAACTGTTTTTT. Its translation is CASSAKQGKDEKLFF.

The genes are TRBV7-3 and TRBJ2-3; 8 positions agree with TRBD2. With 5 bases clipped from V and 5 bases from J, the junction kept 12 bases outside the gene matches. CDR1 and CDR2 (germline): SGHTA, FQGTGA. The CDR3 contains 16 residues. CDR3 sequence (DNA): TGTGCCAGCAGCCGGTTGGGAGGCGGGGGGAAAGATACGCAGTATTTT. This codes for CASSRLGGGGKDTQYF.